This T cell receptor (beta chain) is drawn from a study of tumour-infiltrating T cells in Burkitt lymphoma. About the study: Overall and progression-free survival were predicted by productive clonality.

The V end was cut by 5 bases, the J end by 0 bases, with 4 bases between. CDR3 length: 12 amino acids. The germline CDR1 and CDR2 sequences are LNHDA and SQIVND (reference sequence). The protocol was immunoSEQ multiplex PCR, while the TCRdb copy is restricted to in-frame clones and leaves out a portion. Altogether fewer than 8,000 clones are present, about a sixth being singletons, with the ten largest covering around 2.9%. There are a few counts of this clone. The rearrangement uses TRBV19 and TRBJ1-1; D gene ambiguous. This sequence was found in a human donor with diffuse large B-cell lymphoma. Source material: tumor tissue. The CDR3 spells CASSFLNTEAFF. The CDR3 bases are TGTGCCAGTAGTTTCCTGAACACTGAAGCTTTCTTT.